This entry lists 28 T cell receptor beta chains sequenced from one sample in a study of blood T cell repertoires in COVID-19. Sequencing used immunoSEQ multiplex PCR; TCRdb keeps in-frame clones, though not all of them. The sample lists about 46,000 clones; around 83% were seen once. The sample taken for sequencing was peripheral blood. These receptors were taken from a woman older than 75 with acute or convalescent COVID-19.

This chain links TRBV19 with TRBJ2-3; 7 positions agree with TRBD1. Per germline, CDR1 LNHDA and CDR2 SQIVND (reference sequence). Trimming cost V 4 bases and J 0 bases; bases outside gene matches: 4. The CDR3 extends over 15 amino acids. The CDR3 bases are TGTGCCAGTAGTACGGGGACAGTGAGCACAGATACGCAGTATTTT. Translation: CASSTGTVSTDTQYF. Using reference TRBV19 and TRBJ2-3 for the parts outside the CDR3, the full variable domain is DGGITQSPKYLFRKEGQNVTLSCEQNLNHDAMYWYRQDPGQGLRLIYYSQIVNDFQKGDIAEGYSVSREKKESFPLTVTSAQKNPTAFYLCASSTGTVSTDTQYFGPGTRLTVL.

This chain connects TRBV19 to TRBJ1-6; TRBD1 is a possible D gene (5 bases). V lost 3 bases and J lost 7, with 16 bases in between. The V gene's germline CDR1 is LNHDA and CDR2 SQIVND (reference sequence). The CDR3 is made up of 16 amino acids. Here the CDR3 DNA reads TGTGCCAGTAGTATTATGGGGCAGGGTGAAAATTCACCCCTCCACTTT. Protein product: CASSIMGQGENSPLHF.

CDR3 amino acids: CASSFGQGTDTQYF. The CDR3 region has the DNA TGCGCCAGCAGCTTTGGACAGGGCACAGATACGCAGTATTTT. The chain joins TRBV5-1 to TRBJ2-3; 7 positions match TRBD1. Germline lookup yields CDR1 SGHRS and CDR2 YFSETQ. The CDR3 is 14 amino acids. J gave up 1 base and V 2 bases, and 1 base lay outside the gene matches.

The chain employs TRBV3-1 (or the pseudogene TRBV3-2) and TRBJ2-2, with 10 bases matching TRBD2. Germline trimming cut 4 bases from V and 5 bases from J; bases unmatched to any gene: 10. Germline V gene data show CDR1 as LGHDT and CDR2 as YNNKEL (reference sequence). CDR3 length: 17 residues. CDR3 amino acids: CASSPSLAGVGTGELFF. The CDR3 nucleotides read TGTGCCAGCAGCCCCTCCCTAGCGGGGGTTGGAACCGGGGAGCTGTTTTTT.

The V and J genes are TRBV5-1 and TRBJ1-2, with 8 bases aligning to TRBD1. Per the germline V gene, CDR1 is SGHRS and CDR2 is YFSETQ. J lost 4 bases, V lost 4 bases, and 6 bases had no gene match. The CDR3 extends over 14 amino acids. In DNA, the CDR3 is TGCGCCAGCAGCAGCGGACAGGGAGGCTATGGCTACACCTTC. This translates into CASSSGQGGYGYTF.

The genes are TRBV5-1 and TRBJ1-6; D remains ambiguous. This CDR3 is built from 14 residues. Germline loops: CDR1 SGHRS, CDR2 YFSETQ. With 0 bases removed from V and 5 bases from J, the gap between germline ends came to 6 bases. CDR3 sequence (DNA): TGCGCCAGCAGCTTGGACAGAAATAATTCACCCCTCCACTTT. Protein: CASSLDRNNSPLHF. Filled out from reference TRBV5-1 and TRBJ1-6, the complete variable domain reads KAGVTQTPRYLIKTRGQQVTLSCSPISGHRSVSWYQQTPGQGLQFLFEYFSETQRNKGNFPGRFSGRQFSNSRSEMNVSTLELGDSALYLCASSLDRNNSPLHFGNGTRLTVT.

The chain uses TRBV6-5 and TRBJ1-2; 7 bases fit TRBD1. V dropped 6 bases and J dropped 8; count of bases not matched to a gene: 9. The V gene's germline CDR1 is MNHEY and CDR2 SVGAGI. CDR3 length: 13 amino acids. In DNA form, the CDR3 reads TGTGCCAGCAGAACAACAGGGGTGTCAGGCTACACCTTC. As protein: CASRTTGVSGYTF.

This rearrangement joins TRBV9 to TRBJ2-3; TRBD2 matches 10 bases. The V gene's germline CDR1 is SGDLS and CDR2 YYNGEE. The ends lost 0 bases at V and 6 bases at J; junction bases unmatched: 7. CDR3 size: 16 residues. The CDR3 DNA is TGTGCCAGCAGCGTAGGGAAAGCGGGGGGGCCGGATACGCAGTATTTT. It is translated as CASSVGKAGGPDTQYF.

The J gene is TRBJ2-5, the V gene TRBV2, with D possibly matching TRBD2 (7 bases). In germline, CDR1 is SNHLY, CDR2 FYNNEI. Trimming shortened V by 7 bases and J by 2 bases, and 14 bases separated the two germline ends. This CDR3 spans 14 amino acids. The CDR3 sequence: CASKTGRAQETQYF. DNA for the CDR3: TGTGCCAGCAAAACAGGGAGGGCGCAAGAGACCCAGTACTTC.

This CDR3 reads CASSQEGVLSSYEQYF. Here the CDR3 DNA reads TGTGCCAGCAGCCAAGAAGGGGTACTAAGCTCCTACGAGCAGTACTTC. The chain recombines TRBV3-1 (or the pseudogene TRBV3-2) with TRBJ2-7; perhaps TRBD1 as D (5 bases). The CDR3 loop spans 16 amino acids. CDR1 is LGHDT, CDR2 YNNKEL, per germline (reference sequence). V was shortened by 0 bases and J by 0 bases, with 12 bases between the two germline ends.

The gene calls are TRBV25-1 and TRBJ2-3; 8 bases line up with TRBD2. Germline lookup yields CDR1 MGHDK and CDR2 SYGVNS. J gave up 1 base and V 1 base, and 4 bases lay outside the gene matches. The CDR3 contains 16 residues. The CDR3 loop is CASSELWREGTDTQYF. The CDR3 DNA is TGTGCCAGCAGTGAATTATGGCGGGAGGGCACAGATACGCAGTATTTT.

The chain carries TRBV6-6 and TRBJ2-7; the D gene is possibly TRBD1 (6 bases). Trimming removed 7 bases at V and 0 bases at J, with 13 bases between. The CDR3 loop spans 14 amino acids. The germline V gene has CDR1 MNHNY and CDR2 SVGAGI (reference sequence). The CDR3 protein is CASIQGQYSYEQYF. In DNA form, the CDR3 reads TGTGCCAGCATCCAGGGGCAATACTCCTACGAGCAGTACTTC.

This rearrangement joins TRBV7-9 to TRBJ2-1; TRBD2 matches 8 bases. This CDR3 has 13 residues. With V trimmed by 8 bases and J by 6 bases, 6 bases remained unmatched. In germline, CDR1 is SEHNR, CDR2 FQNEAQ (reference sequence). In nucleotides, the CDR3 is TGTGCCAGCCGGCTAGCGGGCCCCAATGAGCAGTTCTTC. Protein sequence: CASRLAGPNEQFF.

DNA of the CDR3: TGTGCCAGCAGTGGCCCGACGGGGACTGAAGCTTTCTTT. Translating it yields CASSGPTGTEAFF. The V call is TRBV25-1, the J call TRBJ1-1; no clear D. The ends were cut back, 4 bases at V and 5 bases at J, with 11 bases in the middle. The germline V gene encodes CDR1 MGHDK and CDR2 SYGVNS. The length of the CDR3 is 13 residues.

The V call is TRBV3-1 (or the pseudogene TRBV3-2), the J call TRBJ2-3; the match to TRBD2 covers 14 bases. The CDR3 extends over 17 amino acids. V lost 4 bases to trimming and J lost 0 bases; unmatched junction nucleotides: 3. The germline V gene has CDR1 LGHDT and CDR2 YNNKEL (reference sequence). This chain's CDR3 is CASSPTSGGASTDTQYF. The CDR3 bases are TGTGCCAGCAGCCCGACTAGCGGGGGGGCTAGCACAGATACGCAGTATTTT.

The chain employs TRBV3-1 (or the pseudogene TRBV3-2) and TRBJ2-2; 7 positions agree with TRBD1. V gave up 6 bases and J gave up 0 bases; unmatched junction bases: 4. The germline CDR1 and CDR2 sequences are LGHDT and YNNKEL (reference sequence). This CDR3 spans 15 amino acids. The CDR3 loop is CASRHRGSNTGELFF. CDR3 coding DNA: TGTGCCAGCAGACACAGGGGCTCGAACACCGGGGAGCTGTTTTTT.

A single count supports this clone. The rearrangement uses TRBV19 and TRBJ1-5; TRBD1 agrees at 7 bases. J lost 2 bases, V lost 5 bases, and 3 bases had no gene match. Germline V gene lookup returns CDR1 LNHDA and CDR2 SQIVND (reference sequence). This CDR3 has 14 amino acids. DNA of the CDR3: TGTGCCAGTAGTCCAGACAGGGGCAATCAGCCCCAGCATTTT. It specifies CASSPDRGNQPQHF. Complete variable domain (other parts from reference TRBV19 and TRBJ1-5): DGGITQSPKYLFRKEGQNVTLSCEQNLNHDAMYWYRQDPGQGLRLIYYSQIVNDFQKGDIAEGYSVSREKKESFPLTVTSAQKNPTAFYLCASSPDRGNQPQHFGDGTRLSIL.

The rearrangement joins TRBV6-1 to TRBJ1-2; no clear D. Germline V gives CDR1 MNHNS, CDR2 SASEGT. V was clipped by 3 bases and J by 2 bases, with 7 bases between them. The CDR3 contains 13 residues. CDR3 loop: CASSERKNYGYTF. DNA of the CDR3: TGTGCCAGCAGTGAGAGGAAAAACTATGGCTACACCTTC.

V is TRBV6-5 and J is TRBJ1-3, with D perhaps TRBD1 (5 bases). Trimming took off 6 bases at V and 1 base at J, with 13 bases between the two ends. The CDR3 is 15 amino acids. Germline V gene data show CDR1 as MNHEY and CDR2 as SVGAGI. The CDR3 loop is CASRLGHLSGNTIYF. CDR3 nucleotides: TGTGCCAGCAGACTCGGACACCTATCTGGAAACACCATATATTTT.

In this sample, this clone turned up once. The same CDR3 arises from other DNA sequences in this sample as well. The chain links TRBV5-1 to TRBJ2-2; D may be TRBD2 (6 bases). Trimming took off 5 bases at V and 4 bases at J, with 21 bases between the two ends. From germline, CDR1 is SGHRS and CDR2 YFSETQ. The CDR3 has 17 residues. CDR3 DNA sequence: TGCGCCAGCAGTCCTACCGGGGGACTTGGGGGCACCGGGGAGCTGTTTTTT. It specifies CASSPTGGLGGTGELFF.

The V gene is TRBV5-6, the J gene TRBJ1-2; 10 positions match TRBD1. V shed 3 bases and J 7 bases; nucleotides not matched to a gene: 6. Germline loops: CDR1 SGHDT, CDR2 YYEEEE. This CDR3 comprises 14 residues. Here the CDR3 DNA reads TGTGCCAGCAGCTGGACAGGGGGGACGGGTGGCTACACCTTC. Protein sequence: CASSWTGGTGGYTF.

The V call is TRBV6-1, the J call TRBJ1-2, with TRBD1 identical over 8 bases. V was clipped by 3 bases and J by 6 bases; unmatched bases: 9. The CDR3 has 15 amino acids. Germline-derived CDR1 and CDR2 are MNHNS and SASEGT. Here the CDR3 DNA reads TGTGCCAGCAGTGAGACCAGGGGGCAAAAGGATGGCTACACCTTC. Translating gives CASSETRGQKDGYTF.

This chain links TRBV27 with TRBJ1-2; tentative D call: TRBD1 (5 bases). The ends were cut back, 4 bases at V and 8 bases at J, with 8 bases in the middle. In germline, CDR1 is MNHEY, CDR2 SMNVEV (reference sequence). The CDR3 loop spans 11 amino acids. The CDR3 is CASSSSGGYTF. Written as DNA, the CDR3 is TGTGCCAGCAGTTCTTCAGGGGGCTACACCTTC.

By sample share, this clone is large. This chain uses TRBV7-9 with TRBJ1-1, with TRBD1 matching over 8 bases. Trimming at V came to 5 bases and at J to 5 bases, leaving 13 bases not matched to a gene. This CDR3 contains 16 residues. Germline V gene data show CDR1 as SEHNR and CDR2 as FQNEAQ (reference sequence). Here the CDR3 DNA reads TGTGCCAGCAGCCTCGACAGGGGAGGTGGTCTTACTGAAGCTTTCTTT. Protein: CASSLDRGGGLTEAFF.

The chain links TRBV5-5 to TRBJ1-2; 9 nucleotides align to TRBD1. This CDR3 is built from 13 residues. V lost 4 bases and J lost 6; bases outside the gene matches: 4. The V gene's germline CDR1 is SGHKS and CDR2 YYEKEE (reference sequence). CDR3 loop: CASSGTGKNGYTF. CDR3 coding DNA: TGTGCCAGCAGCGGGACAGGGAAAAATGGCTACACCTTC.

This sequence joins TRBV6-2 or TRBV6-3 and TRBJ1-1, with D maybe TRBD1 (5 bases). The germline V gene has CDR1 MNHEY and CDR2 SVGEGT. V was shortened by 2 bases and J by 4 bases, with 11 bases between the two germline ends. This CDR3 is built from 14 residues. Written as DNA, the CDR3 is TGTGCCAGCAGTTACAACGGGGGAGCCACTGAAGCTTTCTTT. This codes for CASSYNGGATEAFF.

The chain carries TRBV5-6 and TRBJ1-1, with 10 bases lining up with TRBD1. The J segment lost 11 bases and the V segment lost 3 bases, leaving 13 bases of the junction unmatched. Germline assignment: CDR1 SGHDT and CDR2 YYEEEE. The CDR3 extends over 15 amino acids. CDR3 residues: CASSSPGQGSLIAFF. Written as DNA, the CDR3 is TGTGCCAGCAGCTCTCCGGGACAGGGGAGCCTCATCGCTTTCTTT.

In its sample, this clone was seen many times. The chain links TRBV19 to TRBJ2-6; a possible D gene is TRBD1 (5 bases). V shed 1 base and J shed 2 bases, with 12 bases lying between them. The length of the CDR3 is 17 residues. CDR1 is LNHDA, CDR2 SQIVND, per germline (reference sequence). The chain's CDR3 is CASSIGSPRAGANVLTF. For the CDR3, the DNA is TGTGCCAGTAGTATAGGGTCCCCCAGGGCTGGGGCCAACGTCCTGACTTTC. The complete variable domain, with remaining parts taken from reference TRBV19 and TRBJ2-6, reads DGGITQSPKYLFRKEGQNVTLSCEQNLNHDAMYWYRQDPGQGLRLIYYSQIVNDFQKGDIAEGYSVSREKKESFPLTVTSAQKNPTAFYLCASSIGSPRAGANVLTFGAGSRLTVL.